This T cell receptor beta chain comes out of a study of blood T cell repertoires in COVID-19. Assay: immunoSEQ multiplex PCR; the TCRdb copy retains only in-frame clones and omits some. In the table there are 60,000 to 65,000 clones, almost 85% of which are singletons. Enrolled during active infection, Seattle patients were then followed longitudinally. Germline lookup yields CDR1 GTSNPN and CDR2 SVGIG (reference sequence). With V trimmed by 2 bases and J by 0 bases, 3 bases remained unmatched. The CDR3 extends over 14 amino acids. This chain links TRBV30 with TRBJ1-1; 7 bases are shared with TRBD1. The specimen sequenced was peripheral blood. This clonotype was obtained from a man aged 60 to 75 with COVID-19, enrolled during active disease. CDR3 in DNA: TGTGCCTGGAGTTCCGGGACAGTGAACACTGAAGCTTTCTTT. Its translation: CAWSSGTVNTEAFF.